Each of the 5 T cell receptor beta chains below was sequenced from the same sample in a study of T cell responses to AZD1222 COVID-19 vaccine. Produced via immunoSEQ multiplex PCR; TCRdb's table is partial and in-frame only. The sample has more than 100,000 clones, 93% seen once. The specimen comprised peripheral blood, sampled on day 0 of AZD1222 vaccination. These receptors all come from an adult in good health.

This clone was observed a handful of times. The chain is built from TRBV2 and TRBJ1-1, with D perhaps matching TRBD1 (6 bases). In germline, CDR1 is SNHLY, CDR2 FYNNEI. The CDR3 loop spans 15 amino acids. The V and J ends lost 6 bases and 2 bases respectively, with 16 bases between them. The CDR3 DNA reads TGTGCCAGCAGCGAGAACAGGGTTCTAAACACTGAAGCTTTCTTT. As protein: CASSENRVLNTEAFF.

This clone was detected a few times. This chain uses TRBV20-1 with TRBJ2-7; 13 bases line up with TRBD2. The CDR3 length is 16 residues. The germline V gene has CDR1 DFQATT and CDR2 SNEGSKA (reference sequence). V lost 3 bases, J lost 3 bases, and 8 bases stayed unmatched. The CDR3 DNA sequence: TGCAGTGCTAGTAACACTAGCGGGGGGGCTTACTACGAGCAGTACTTC. It specifies CSASNTSGGAYYEQYF.

This rearrangement joins TRBV19 to TRBJ1-2, with TRBD1 matching 7 bases. Trimming removed 4 bases from V and 5 bases from J; junction bases left unmatched: 1. Germline lookup yields CDR1 LNHDA and CDR2 SQIVND (reference sequence). This CDR3 region has 12 residues. Here the CDR3 DNA reads TGTGCCAGTAGTAAACAGGGGTATGGCTACACCTTC. Translated, it gives CASSKQGYGYTF.

This chain connects TRBV5-6 to TRBJ1-6, with unresolved D. Trimming pared 2 bases from V and 4 bases from J, leaving 10 bases between. Germline V gene lookup returns CDR1 SGHDT and CDR2 YYEEEE. The CDR3 covers 15 residues. The CDR3 protein is CASSLWVEYNSPLHF. In DNA, the CDR3 is TGTGCCAGCAGCTTATGGGTTGAATATAATTCACCCCTCCACTTT.

The chain joins TRBV4-1 to TRBJ2-7, with D unresolved. Germline V gene data show CDR1 as MGHRA and CDR2 as YSYEKL. This CDR3 comprises 13 residues. Trimming stripped 0 bases from V and 3 bases from J, with 6 bases between. The DNA of the CDR3 is TGCGCCAGCAGCCAAGACTCCCACTACGAGCAGTACTTC. It specifies CASSQDSHYEQYF.